This T cell receptor (beta chain) originates from a study of T cells in Graves' hyperthyroidism and ophthalmopathy (dated by TCRdb to between 2019 and 2020). Looking at the study overall: Peripheral blood was collected at initial diagnosis, before any treatment. To identify TCR V-J signatures that set the groups apart, the researchers used a discovery cohort of about a hundred patients, made up of 40 to 45 with Graves' ophthalmopathy and 55 to 65 with stable Graves' hyperthyroidism. Prospective prediction of ophthalmopathy was tested in an independent validation cohort of some 19 hyperthyroidism patients and 17 patients who later progressed to ophthalmopathy. The roughly 100 discovery patients were randomly divided into training and test sets at a 7:3 ratio. In about 6 Graves' hyperthyroidism patients, the study also compared T-cell repertoires from thyroid tissue with T-cell repertoires from blood. After blood sampling, hyperthyroidism patients were treated with methimazole at a starting dose of 30 mg daily, and ophthalmopathy patients were treated with high-dose intravenous methylprednisolone. The paper describes TCR Vbeta CDR3 sequencing of 140 or so peripheral blood samples, made up of some 40 ophthalmopathy patients, 70 to 75 hyperthyroidism patients and 17 progressor patients. Results the study describes overall, beyond this receptor: Sample size was not statistically predetermined, and blinding of investigators to group allocation was not performed. Blood samples also contained most of the expanded thyroid clonotypes (frequency above 0.001), which suggests that blood repertoires may reflect thyroid immune responses. In validation, the model predicted progression to ophthalmopathy a median of roughly 6.1 months before onset, with roughly 68% sensitivity and nearly 75% specificity. A 13 V-J signature model separated ophthalmopathy from stable hyperthyroidism, with approximately 86% sensitivity and just under 84% specificity in cross-validation and 80%/75% in testing.

A patient counted as having stable Graves' hyperthyroidism if no progression to ophthalmopathy occurred over 18 months of follow-up. Hyperthyroidism patients were newly diagnosed, with disease duration under 2 months, and aged 18 to 65 years. Exclusion was applied to patients with uncontrolled infections, other autoimmune diseases, pregnancy or lactation. Diagnoses relied on clinical symptoms, serum thyroxine and TRAb, thyroid ultrasound and orbital computed tomography. PBMCs were separated from approximately 9.9 ml of fresh peripheral blood using Ficoll-Paque density gradient centrifugation. Total RNA was extracted using Trizol reagent, and RNA quality was assessed on an Agilent 2100 Bioanalyzer. The TCR beta CDR3 regions were amplified from the RNA transcripts. For the first round of RT-PCR on the TCR CDR3, the HTBI primer set was used together with the Qiagen OneStep RT-PCR kit. A second multiplex PCR round built the libraries, followed by size selection and purification. Sequencing of the libraries was done on an Illumina HiSeq2000 using paired-end 100 bp reads. The authors processed their data as follows. SOAPnuke was used to process the raw data, with reads discarded if the reads contained adapters or uncalled bases, had a mean Phred below 15, or lacked an exact constant-primer or identifier match. High-quality paired reads were merged using COPE v1.2.5, and each unique nucleotide sequence was defined as a clonotype. Clonotypes were aligned to IMGT TRBV, TRBD and TRBJ reference segments using MiTCR v1.1. Analysis was restricted to V-J combinations with a frequency above 0.0001, which covered about 99% of repertoires. A TCS score was defined as the ratio between F50 (clonal expansion) and ExV (chaos), using BLOSUM62-based TCRdist between CDR3 peptides within each V-J. Welch's t-statistics and random forest reduced around 550 V-J features to around 14, which were used in a naive Bayes classifier (R e1071). TCRdb reran the public reads through fastp at Q25 and MiXCR, keeping productive beta chains. Under each unique CDR3 protein, matching rows form one entry showing the most common genes and DNA. The V and J calls were not made by the authors but by TCRdb's processing. The sample table records under 350,000 distinct CDR3 sequences; roughly a fifth of these occur just once. The biggest ten clones account for about 50% of the sample.

Worth noting for this clonotype: No cognate antigen has been identified for it. No base quality values were provided; no much bigger clone lies one nucleotide off.

Trimming takes 2 bases off V and 11 bases off J; junction bases not matched to a gene: 6. Per the germline V gene, SGHRS is the CDR1 and YFSETQ is the CDR2. The CDR3 has 12 amino acids, counting the end cysteine and phenylalanine. Just the 36-base CDR3 DNA is kept, in frame starting at base 1. The chain links TRBV5-1 with TRBJ1-1; TRBD1 matches 7 bases in the middle. The receptor was isolated from a woman in her fifties or sixties with Graves' hyperthyroidism. Input material: blood. Here is the DNA: TGCGCCAGCAGCTTAGACAGGGCCGACGCTTTCTTT. This is translated as CASSLDRADAFF.